The 21 T cell receptor beta chains given below trace back to one sample, sequenced in a study of technical replicates of blood from a few donors. Using immunoSEQ multiplex PCR, the repertoire was profiled, and TCRdb retains in-frame clones only, with some absent. The sample has 79,000 or so clones, about 96% seen once. The sequencing sample was made of T cells isolated from PBMCs. These receptors came from a human donor in good health.

This clone was observed a few times. The genes are TRBV14 and TRBJ1-1, with D hard to call. This CDR3 spans 15 amino acids. Trimming removed 0 bases at V and 1 base at J, with 9 bases between. Germline V gives CDR1 SGHDN, CDR2 FVKESK. DNA for the CDR3: TGTGCCAGCAGCCAAGAAGGGAGAGGGAACACTGAAGCTTTCTTT. This gives the protein CASSQEGRGNTEAFF.

CDR3 protein: CASSYSAGVSNEQFF. The CDR3 bases are TGTGCCAGCAGTTACTCAGCGGGAGTTTCTAATGAGCAGTTCTTC. V gene TRBV6-5 combines with J gene TRBJ2-1, with 8 bases identical to TRBD2. The J segment lost 7 bases and the V segment lost 0 bases, leaving 5 bases of the junction unmatched. Germline CDR1 reads MNHEY; CDR2 reads SVGAGI. The CDR3 extends over 15 amino acids.

The chain couples TRBV6-5 to TRBJ2-1, with D possibly being TRBD2 (6 bases). The CDR3 sequence is 14 residues long. The V and J ends lost 5 bases and 0 bases respectively, with 8 bases between them. The V gene's germline CDR1 is MNHEY and CDR2 SVGAGI. CDR3 in DNA: TGTGCCAGCAGTCGTAGCGGCTCCTACAATGAGCAGTTCTTC. Residues: CASSRSGSYNEQFF.

The chain is built from TRBV6-1 and TRBJ1-4, with D tentatively TRBD1 (6 bases). The CDR3 has 15 residues. V was trimmed by 6 bases and J by 7 bases, leaving 18 bases between them. Looked up from germline, CDR1 is MNHNS and CDR2 is SASEGT. The CDR3, as DNA: TGTGCCAGCAGAACCGACGGGCTCAGGGGTGAAAAACTGTTTTTT. Its translation is CASRTDGLRGEKLFF.

The CDR3 bases are TGTGCCAGCAGCCCTTTGGGGGCTGGGGAAAAACTGTTTTTT. Its protein product is CASSPLGAGEKLFF. The V gene is TRBV27, the J gene TRBJ1-4, with D possibly matching TRBD1 (6 bases). Trimming pared 6 bases from V and 8 bases from J, leaving 16 bases between. Germline CDR1 is MNHEY and CDR2 is SMNVEV (reference sequence). The CDR3 runs 14 residues.

This clone was picked up one time. The CDR3 reads CASSQEALPLRADTQYF. The CDR3 coding sequence is TGCGCCAGCAGCCAAGAAGCCCTACCGCTCCGGGCAGATACGCAGTATTTT. The chain recombines TRBV4-3 with TRBJ2-3; D unresolved. Germline V gives CDR1 LGHNA, CDR2 YSLEER. The CDR3 totals 17 residues. The V end lost 0 bases, the J end lost 4 bases, and 17 bases lay between the germline ends.

The V and J genes are TRBV19 and TRBJ1-5, with 8 nucleotides matching TRBD1. There are 15 residues in the CDR3. CDR1 and CDR2 from the germline V gene are LNHDA and SQIVND (reference sequence). V trimming: 6 bases; J trimming: 1 base; junction bases outside the gene matches: 5. The CDR3 loop reads CASRDRTGSNQPQHF. Here the CDR3 DNA reads TGTGCCAGTAGGGATAGGACAGGGAGCAATCAGCCCCAGCATTTT.

Only a few counts were recorded for this clone. This chain links TRBV2 with TRBJ1-5; TRBD1 might be the D (5 bases). The V gene's germline CDR1 is SNHLY and CDR2 FYNNEI. Trimming shortened V by 3 bases and J by 3 bases, and 18 bases separated the two germline ends. CDR3 length equals 17 residues. In DNA, the CDR3 is TGTGCCAGCAGTGATTATGGTGTAGGGGCCCTCAATCAGCCCCAGCATTTT. Its protein product is CASSDYGVGALNQPQHF.

The chain couples TRBV4-1 to TRBJ2-5; D remains ambiguous. V lost 0 bases and J 4 bases, leaving 9 bases between the germline ends. Looked up from germline, CDR1 is MGHRA and CDR2 is YSYEKL. This CDR3 is built from 14 residues. CDR3: CASSQDISGETQYF. The CDR3 bases are TGCGCCAGCAGCCAAGATATCTCGGGAGAGACCCAGTACTTC.

The chain links TRBV7-3 to TRBJ2-1; 13 bases fit TRBD2. Germline V gene data show CDR1 as SGHTA and CDR2 as FQGTGA. The CDR3 is made up of 16 amino acids. Trimming removed 2 bases from V and 9 bases from J; junction bases left unmatched: 7. The CDR3 reads CASSLEGTSGISEQFF. In DNA form, the CDR3 reads TGTGCCAGCAGCTTAGAAGGGACTAGCGGGATAAGTGAGCAGTTCTTC.

CDR3 nucleotides: TGTGCCATCAGTGAGTTAGCGAGGGGAGGAGAGACCCAGTACTTC. This sequence encodes CAISELARGGETQYF. The chain is built from TRBV10-3 and TRBJ2-5, with D possibly matching TRBD2 (6 bases). The ends were cut back, 1 base at V and 4 bases at J, with 13 bases in the middle. Germline lookup yields CDR1 ENHRY and CDR2 SYGVKD. The CDR3 sequence is 15 residues long.

The CDR3 DNA sequence: TGTGCCAGCAGCCAAGATGAGAGGGCTAGCGCGATCTACGAGCAGTACTTC. Its translation is CASSQDERASAIYEQYF. V usage is TRBV4-2 and J usage is TRBJ2-7; D is possibly TRBD2 (6 bases). CDR1 and CDR2 (germline): LGHNA, YNFKEQ. This CDR3 has 17 residues. V was pared by 0 bases and J by 3 bases, with 18 bases between.

The chain recombines TRBV6-5 with TRBJ1-1, with TRBD1 matching 8 bases. Germline loops: CDR1 MNHEY, CDR2 SVGAGI. The CDR3 covers 14 residues. Losses at the gene ends were 2 bases for V and 7 bases for J; bases not matched to a gene: 6. Written as DNA, the CDR3 is TGTGCCAGCAGTTACAAGGCAGGGGGCATTGAAGCTTTCTTT. Translated: CASSYKAGGIEAFF.

This chain connects TRBV11-3 to TRBJ1-1, with a tentative D call TRBD1 (5 bases). The germline CDR1 and CDR2 sequences are SGHNT and YENEEA. The CDR3 spans 15 residues. The V end lost 1 base, the J end lost 4 bases, and 13 bases lay between the germline ends. The CDR3 reads CASSLGVAGLTEAFF. CDR3 DNA: TGTGCCAGCAGCTTAGGGGTAGCGGGGCTCACTGAAGCTTTCTTT.

The rearrangement uses TRBV2 and TRBJ2-3; 7 bases line up with TRBD2. J was trimmed by 4 bases and V by 8 bases; bases with no gene match: 6. This CDR3 has 13 amino acids. In germline, CDR1 is SNHLY, CDR2 FYNNEI. In nucleotides, the CDR3 is TGTGCCAGCCTGGCGGGAGAGCCAGATACGCAGTATTTT. Translation gives CASLAGEPDTQYF.

This chain joins TRBV6-1 and TRBJ1-1, with D unclear. The CDR3 sequence is 13 residues long. V lost 7 bases, J lost 3 bases, and 12 bases lay in between. Germline-derived CDR1 and CDR2 are MNHNS and SASEGT. The CDR3 is CASTEVLDTEAFF. The CDR3 DNA reads TGTGCCAGCACAGAGGTATTGGACACTGAAGCTTTCTTT.

The V and J genes are TRBV5-1 and TRBJ2-7; D possibly corresponds to TRBD2 (6 bases). Germline CDR1 and CDR2: SGHRS and YFSETQ. V was shortened by 0 bases and J by 2 bases, with 9 bases between the two germline ends. This CDR3 has 14 amino acids. The CDR3 sequence is CASSLGGKTYEQYF. CDR3 bases: TGCGCCAGCAGCTTGGGCGGGAAAACCTACGAGCAGTACTTC.

This sequence joins TRBV27 and TRBJ2-7; D is possibly TRBD1 (6 bases). Per the germline V gene, CDR1 is MNHEY and CDR2 is SMNVEV (reference sequence). This CDR3 region has 17 residues. The V and J ends lost 0 bases and 6 bases respectively, with 21 bases between them. The CDR3 DNA follows: TGTGCCAGCAGTTTATCGATTACAGGGACAAGAAGTGGCGAGCAGTACTTC. Protein: CASSLSITGTRSGEQYF.

The chain employs TRBV5-4 and TRBJ2-1; 10 bases fit TRBD2. From germline, CDR1 is SGHNT and CDR2 YYREEE (reference sequence). The CDR3 extends over 14 amino acids. V was clipped by 4 bases and J by 4 bases; unmatched bases: 2. For the CDR3, the DNA is TGTGCCAGCAGCGCTAGCGGGAGTTACAATGAGCAGTTCTTC. Translating gives CASSASGSYNEQFF.

The V gene is TRBV5-1, the J gene TRBJ1-5, with D possibly being TRBD1 (5 bases). V lost 3 bases and J lost 3, with 7 bases in between. Germline assignment: CDR1 SGHRS and CDR2 YFSETQ. CDR3 length equals 13 residues. Here the CDR3 DNA reads TGCGCCAGCAGCTGGGGCTCCAATCAGCCCCAGCATTTT. Amino acid sequence: CASSWGSNQPQHF.

This clone was observed a single time. This sequence joins TRBV28 and TRBJ1-2; 9 nucleotides align to TRBD1. The CDR3 has 13 amino acids. Unmatched junction bases numbered 4, after V lost 3 bases and J lost 8 bases. Germline V gene data show CDR1 as MDHEN and CDR2 as SYDVKM. The DNA for the CDR3 is TGTGCCAGCAGTTTGGGGACAGGGACAGGCTACACCTTC. Translating gives CASSLGTGTGYTF.